These 23 T cell receptor beta chains share one sample of origin, sequenced in a study of cytomegalovirus exposure and HLA in healthy donors. Primers for the PCR totalled 60 Vbeta and 13 Jbeta. Produced via immunoSEQ multiplex PCR; TCRdb's table is partial and in-frame only. The data hold 120,000 to 150,000 clones, with 80% observed a single time. The sample was PBMCs. Every receptor here comes from a male donor in good health and CMV-seronegative.

This chain connects TRBV11-1 to TRBJ1-1, with D possibly matching TRBD1 (6 bases). The CDR3 is made up of 15 amino acids. Germline V lookup: CDR1 SGHAT, CDR2 FQDESV (reference sequence). Trimming removed 1 base from V and 0 bases from J, with 9 bases in between. CDR3 sequence: CASSLVRGMNTEAFF. CDR3 bases: TGTGCCAGCAGCTTAGTCAGGGGCATGAACACTGAAGCTTTCTTT.

This clone was detected only a few times. V is TRBV25-1 and J is TRBJ2-7; tentative D call: TRBD1 (6 bases). Germline V gives CDR1 MGHDK, CDR2 SYGVNS. This CDR3 has 13 residues. V shed 5 bases and J shed 3 bases, with 11 bases lying between them. CDR3 DNA: TGTGCCAGCAGTTACAGGGAAAACTACGAGCAGTACTTC. It codes for CASSYRENYEQYF.

This clone came up a few times. DNA for the CDR3: TGTGCCAGCAGCTTGACTCTTGCAGATACGCAGTATTTT. Its protein product is CASSLTLADTQYF. The chain has TRBV7-3 and TRBJ2-3, with D unclear. This CDR3 is 13 amino acids long. Germline CDR1 and CDR2: SGHTA and FQGTGA. V was pared by 3 bases and J by 4 bases, with 8 bases between.

This chain connects TRBV28 to TRBJ1-5, with 8 bases matching TRBD1. CDR1 MDHEN and CDR2 SYDVKM come from the germline V gene. This CDR3 comprises 16 residues. With 6 bases clipped from V and 2 bases from J, the junction kept 9 bases outside the gene matches. The CDR3 coding sequence is TGTGCCAGCAGCCCTATTCAGGGGGCGCGCAATCAGCCCCAGCATTTT. Its protein is CASSPIQGARNQPQHF.

This chain uses TRBV5-1 with TRBJ1-3; TRBD1 matches 8 bases. There are 16 residues in the CDR3. V shed 3 bases and J 0 bases; nucleotides not matched to a gene: 5. The germline gives CDR1 SGHRS, CDR2 YFSETQ. The CDR3 spells CASSSGQGTSGNTIYF. The CDR3 DNA is TGCGCCAGCAGCTCAGGACAGGGTACCTCTGGAAACACCATATATTTT.

The chain links TRBV27 to TRBJ1-2; 9 nucleotides line up with TRBD1. Germline lookup yields CDR1 MNHEY and CDR2 SMNVEV (reference sequence). V lost 5 bases and J lost 8; bases outside the gene matches: 15. The CDR3 has 16 residues. CDR3 loop: CASSLRATDRGFGYTF. The CDR3 bases are TGTGCCAGCAGTCTCCGCGCCACGGACAGGGGCTTCGGCTACACCTTC.

V gene TRBV9 combines with J gene TRBJ2-1; perhaps TRBD2 as D (6 bases). The V end lost 0 bases, the J end lost 4 bases, and 14 bases lay between the germline ends. CDR1 is SGDLS, CDR2 YYNGEE, per germline. The CDR3 is made up of 16 amino acids. CDR3 in DNA: TGTGCCAGCAGCGTAGGGCCAAGCGGGCTGTACAATGAGCAGTTCTTC. It is translated as CASSVGPSGLYNEQFF.

The chain recombines TRBV9 with TRBJ1-1; a possible D gene is TRBD1 (5 bases). In germline, CDR1 is SGDLS, CDR2 YYNGEE. The CDR3 length is 15 residues. V was trimmed by 3 bases and J by 1 base, leaving 13 bases between them. The CDR3 bases are TGTGCCAGCAGCGCAATACAGGCCTCGAACACTGAAGCTTTCTTT. Its translation: CASSAIQASNTEAFF.

As concerns this clone: This sample includes further DNA sequences coding for the same CDR3. The genes are TRBV28 and TRBJ2-7, with 7 bases that match TRBD1. Germline V gene sequence: CDR1 MDHEN, CDR2 SYDVKM. The CDR3 contains 13 residues. V shed 3 bases and J 2 bases; nucleotides not matched to a gene: 1. CDR3 loop: CASSLGQTYEQYF. In nucleotides, the CDR3 is TGTGCCAGCAGTTTGGGACAGACCTACGAGCAGTACTTC.

The CDR3 loop is CSVGEGTEAFF. CDR3 sequence (DNA): TGCAGCGTTGGGGAGGGCACTGAAGCTTTCTTT. This chain links TRBV29-1 with TRBJ1-1; D is ambiguous. This CDR3 has 11 amino acids. V lost 4 bases to trimming and J lost 4 bases, with 7 bases between them. The germline CDR1 and CDR2 sequences are SQVTM and ANQGSEA.

This clone came up a few times. This sequence joins TRBV19 and TRBJ1-2; 10 nucleotides match TRBD1. The CDR3 contains 14 residues. The V gene end was trimmed by 5 bases and the J gene end by 7 bases; junction bases not matched to a gene: 7. In germline, CDR1 is LNHDA, CDR2 SQIVND (reference sequence). The CDR3 DNA reads TGTGCCAGTAGTCCTGGACAGGGGGTAGGTGGCTACACCTTC. Translating it yields CASSPGQGVGGYTF.

V and J are TRBV18 and TRBJ1-2; no firm D call. The germline V gene has CDR1 KGHSH and CDR2 LQKENI. The CDR3 spans 14 residues. V was clipped by 1 base and J by 0 bases, with 6 bases between them. CDR3 in amino acids: CASSPRVANYGYTF. In nucleotides, the CDR3 is TGTGCCAGCTCACCACGAGTAGCTAACTATGGCTACACCTTC.

The chain links TRBV29-1 to TRBJ2-2; 8 nucleotides agree with TRBD1. The germline gives CDR1 SQVTM, CDR2 ANQGSEA. This CDR3 spans 16 amino acids. V trimming: 0 bases; J trimming: 7 bases; junction bases outside the gene matches: 10. The CDR3 spells CSVEEPSQGAVGELFF. The CDR3 DNA is TGCAGCGTTGAAGAGCCATCCCAGGGGGCAGTCGGGGAGCTGTTTTTT.

The chain links TRBV28 to TRBJ2-6, with D possibly being TRBD2 (5 bases). This CDR3 spans 15 amino acids. From germline, CDR1 is MDHEN and CDR2 SYDVKM. V gave up 6 bases and J gave up 2 bases, with 11 bases separating them. The DNA of the CDR3 is TGTGCCAGCAGGCGCCGGGGAACTGGGGCCAACGTCCTGACTTTC. This sequence encodes CASRRRGTGANVLTF.

The chain employs TRBV14 and TRBJ1-1, with 8 bases that match TRBD1. V lost 4 bases, J lost 1 base, and 5 bases stayed unmatched. Germline-derived CDR1 and CDR2 are SGHDN and FVKESK. The CDR3 runs to 15 residues. In nucleotides, the CDR3 is TGTGCCAGCAGCCCGAGACAGGGGAGGAACACTGAAGCTTTCTTT. It specifies CASSPRQGRNTEAFF. Variable domain in full (rest from reference TRBV14 and TRBJ1-1): EAGVTQFPSHSVIEKGQTVTLRCDPISGHDNLYWYRRVMGKEIKFLLHFVKESKQDESGMPNNRFLAERTGGTYSTLKVQPAELEDSGVYFCASSPRQGRNTEAFFGQGTRLTVV.

The V call is TRBV4-3, the J call TRBJ1-1; D gene ambiguous. Trimming removed 4 bases from V and 11 bases from J, with 17 bases in between. Germline V gives CDR1 LGHNA, CDR2 YSLEER. The CDR3 consists of 13 residues. The CDR3, as DNA: TGCGCCAGCAGCCCACTGCTAGGAAGGGAGGCTTTCTTT. Its protein product is CASSPLLGREAFF.

This clone appeared once. V is TRBV6-5 and J is TRBJ1-1; 7 bases agree with TRBD1. The V gene end was trimmed by 0 bases and the J gene end by 4 bases; junction bases not matched to a gene: 5. The CDR3 consists of 15 residues. Looked up from germline, CDR1 is MNHEY and CDR2 is SVGAGI. The CDR3 DNA reads TGTGCCAGCAGTTACTCCGGGCAGGGGGGCACTGAAGCTTTCTTT. Translating it yields CASSYSGQGGTEAFF.

CDR3 DNA: TGTGCCAGCAGTTACACAATGACAGGGATTGGCTACACCTTC. This sequence encodes CASSYTMTGIGYTF. The gene calls are TRBV28 and TRBJ1-2, with 7 bases lining up with TRBD1. CDR3 length equals 14 residues. After removal of 4 bases from V and 7 bases from J, the junction contained 9 bases not matched to a gene. Germline assignment: CDR1 MDHEN and CDR2 SYDVKM.

The chain couples TRBV5-1 to TRBJ1-5; a weak D match, TRBD1 (6 bases). CDR1 and CDR2 from the germline V gene are SGHRS and YFSETQ. The CDR3 has 15 residues. Trimming pared 4 bases from V and 5 bases from J, leaving 16 bases between. The CDR3 DNA is TGCGCCAGCAGCCCTGGGTGGGGACACGATCAGCCCCAGCATTTT. Protein product: CASSPGWGHDQPQHF.

The chain employs TRBV5-4 and TRBJ2-2, with 9 bases aligning to TRBD1. Germline CDR1 and CDR2: SGHNT and YYREEE (reference sequence). Trimming took 2 bases from V and 4 from J; bases not matched to a gene: 15. This CDR3 comprises 19 residues. CDR3: CASSLGGLAGTGSTGELFF. The CDR3 DNA is TGTGCCAGCAGCTTAGGGGGGCTTGCCGGGACAGGGAGCACCGGGGAGCTGTTTTTT.

The chain is built from TRBV4-3 and TRBJ1-2; a possible D gene is TRBD1 (5 bases). The length of the CDR3 is 13 residues. CDR1 and CDR2 (germline): LGHNA, YSLEER. Trimming pared 1 base from V and 6 bases from J, leaving 9 bases between. The chain's CDR3 is CASSQAGGNGYTF. The CDR3 DNA reads as TGCGCCAGCAGCCAAGCCGGGGGAAATGGCTACACCTTC.

The chain couples TRBV4-3 to TRBJ1-5; D possibly corresponds to TRBD1 (5 bases). Germline V gives CDR1 LGHNA, CDR2 YSLEER. The CDR3 totals 12 residues. The V gene lost 0 bases and the J gene lost 15 bases, with 12 bases spanning the gap. CDR3 nucleotides: TGCGCCAGCAGCCAAGAGGGGCAGGTTCGGCATTTT. Amino acid sequence: CASSQEGQVRHF.

This clone turned up a few times. The chain employs TRBV7-2 and TRBJ1-5; TRBD1 might be the D (6 bases). Germline CDR1 is SGHTA and CDR2 is FQGNSA. Trimming pared 5 bases from V and 2 bases from J, leaving 10 bases between. The CDR3 runs 14 residues. The CDR3 spells CASSGWTGNQPQHF. In DNA form, the CDR3 reads TGTGCCAGCAGCGGCTGGACAGGCAATCAGCCCCAGCATTTT.